Following are 3 T cell receptor beta chains from one sample sequenced in a study of early T cells in non-severe SARS-CoV-2 infection. A single record per CDR3 protein comes from TCRdb applying MiXCR to the 5' RACE reads. Of roughly 80,000 distinct CDR3 sequences detected, around 6% appear once; the ten largest clones hold less than 9.5%. The sample taken for sequencing was whole blood. The source is an adult who was a healthcare worker with PCR-confirmed SARS-CoV-2 infection or an uninfected control (not recorded which).

This clonotype occurred a few times. The chain has TRBV5-4 and TRBJ2-7; perhaps TRBD2 as D (6 bases). V dropped 3 bases and J dropped 2 bases, with 9 bases sitting between them. Per the germline V gene, CDR1 is SGHNT and CDR2 is YYREEE (reference sequence). The CDR3 is 13 residues long. The CDR3 protein is CASSSGLTYEQYF. Here the CDR3 DNA reads TGTGCCAGCAGCTCCGGACTAACCTACGAGCAGTACTTC. The full variable domain, rest sourced from reference TRBV5-4 and TRBJ2-7, is ETGVTQSPTHLIKTRGQQVTLRCSSQSGHNTVSWYQQALGQGPQFIFQYYREEENGRGNFPPRFSGLQFPNYSSELNVNALELDDSALYLCASSSGLTYEQYFGPGTRLTVT.

A word on this clonotype: A much larger clone lies a single base off, so this may be a read error. Since the CDR3 does not end with the conserved phenylalanine or tryptophan, this likely comes from a read error. This sequence joins TRBV5-1 and TRBJ2-5, with D perhaps matching TRBD1 or TRBD2 (5 bases each). Trimming took off 1 base at V and 4 bases at J, with 8 bases between the two ends. The CDR3 is 13 residues long. The germline CDR1 and CDR2 sequences are SGHRS and YFSETQ. The CDR3 reads CASSLSGTETQYY. The DNA of the CDR3 is TGCGCCAGCAGCTTGAGTGGGACAGAGACCCAGTACTAC.

This clonotype was seen repeatedly, ten times or more. The chain recombines TRBV29-1 with TRBJ2-1, with TRBD2 matching over 11 bases. The V segment lost 6 bases and the J segment 7 bases; nucleotides outside the gene matches: 11. Germline CDR1 reads SQVTM; CDR2 reads ANQGSEA. CDR3 length: 15 amino acids. CDR3 sequence: CSVELLAGGGNEQFF. The CDR3 DNA sequence: TGCAGCGTGGAACTCCTAGCGGGAGGAGGTAATGAGCAGTTCTTC.